This record concerns one T cell receptor beta chain sequence. Its antigen is not known. This specimen comes from a study of shared clonotypes between healthy human individuals. General study points: Researchers found naive subsets generally carried larger estimated richness than memory subsets. Depth was large, yet rarefaction showed that sorted-subset sequencing was incomplete. Sharing across four donors was highest in naive CD4 (roughly 5%) and lowest in memory CD8 (approximately 0.4%). Sample collection involved blood only; tissue repertoires are likely different.

Germline CDR1 and CDR2: SGDLS and YYNGEE. This CDR3 spans 13 amino acids. The V gene lost 0 bases and the J gene lost 6 bases, with 9 bases spanning the gap. Profiled with immunoSEQ multiplex PCR; TCRdb holds only in-frame clones, not every one. The table shows 2 million to 2.5 million clones, with under 95% occurring only once. The TCR originated in a man between 18 and 35 years old in good health. Some clones in this sample may be carry-over from other donors' samples. Material for sequencing was naive CD4+ T cells from PBMCs. Stated subset: CD45RA+ positively selected. The chain joins TRBV9 to TRBJ1-1, with TRBD1 as a possible D gene (5 bases). In nucleotides, the CDR3 is TGTGCCAGCAGCGTAGGGGGCGGGTCTGAAGCTTTCTTT. Its protein product is CASSVGGGSEAFF.